The T cell receptor beta chain described here comes from a study of CD8+ T cells in alopecia areata. As the sequencing template, cDNA was produced by extracting RNA and reverse transcribing it. Data came from immunoSEQ multiplex PCR; TCRdb stores just in-frame clones and leaves some out. This sample yields about 200,000 clones, of which approximately 38% are seen a single time; under 0.55% belongs to the top ten. Treatment specified: oral pan-JAK inhibitor, 5-10 mg twice daily. On this clone: What it recognizes is unknown.

The V and J ends lost 4 bases and 5 bases, in that order; junction bases with no gene match: 3. The germline gives CDR1 SGHRS, CDR2 YFSETQ. This CDR3 is built from 13 residues. Study-wide results and caveats: Numerous clones, expanded in lesions, remained in scalp and blood during tofacitinib. Lesional scalp displayed greater clonality than normal scalp, most notably in alopecia totalis/universalis.

The TCR comes from a human donor with alopecia areata. The chain links TRBV5-1 to TRBJ2-1, with 7 bases fitting TRBD1. Sequencing used CD4+ T cells sorted from blood, obtained at approximately week 31, from a patient treated with tofacitinib. The CDR3 DNA follows: TGCGCCAGCAGCGCGGACAGGAACAATGAGCAGTTCTTC. This codes for CASSADRNNEQFF.